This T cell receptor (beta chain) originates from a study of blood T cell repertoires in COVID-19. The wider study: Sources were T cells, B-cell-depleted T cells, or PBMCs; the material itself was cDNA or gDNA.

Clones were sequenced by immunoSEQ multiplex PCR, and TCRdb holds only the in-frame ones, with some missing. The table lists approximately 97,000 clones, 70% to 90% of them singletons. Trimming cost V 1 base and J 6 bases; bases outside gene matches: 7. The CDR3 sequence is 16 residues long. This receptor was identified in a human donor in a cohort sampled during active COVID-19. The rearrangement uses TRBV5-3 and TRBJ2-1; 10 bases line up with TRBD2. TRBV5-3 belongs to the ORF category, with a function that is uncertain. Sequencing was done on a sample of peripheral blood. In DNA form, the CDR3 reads TGTGCCAGAAGCTTGAAGACTCAGCGGGGGGGCAATGAGCAGTTCTTC. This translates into CARSLKTQRGGNEQFF.